This paragraph covers one T cell receptor beta chain sequence. This CDR3 region has 14 residues. V shed 6 bases and J shed 1 base, with 8 bases lying between them. Germline lookup yields CDR1 SGHKS and CDR2 YYEKEE (reference sequence). The sample belongs to a study of tumor-infiltrating lymphocytes in localized non-small cell lung cancer. About the study: Several tumor histologies, both smoking statuses, and some post-neoadjuvant chemotherapy samples were included.

Clones were read by immunoSEQ multiplex PCR, and TCRdb kept only the in-frame ones, dropping some. Of several thousand clones in the sample, less than 75% were seen once. This chain connects TRBV5-5 to TRBJ2-6; D possibly corresponds to TRBD1 (5 bases). Input material: lung tumor tissue. The receptor was derived from a human donor with non-small cell lung cancer. The CDR3 DNA follows: TGTGCCAGCATAGACAGTTCTGGGGCCAACGTCCTGACTTTC. Translation gives CASIDSSGANVLTF.